This entry is about one T cell receptor beta chain. The antigen remains undetermined. This entry is derived from a study of T-cell memory formation after mild COVID-19. The authors produced TCR alpha and TCR beta cDNA libraries with sample barcodes and UMIs by 5'RACE using constant-segment primers. Via MiXCR, TCRdb re-called the 5' RACE reads, giving one row per CDR3 protein. The sample yields fewer than 650,000 distinct CDR3 sequences, roughly a fifth seen once. Regarding the study as a whole: Contracting CD4+ clones lay largely in CM and EM, with CD8+ ones residing in EMRA. Clones from the second wave (peaking day 37) had unconfirmed SARS-CoV-2 specificity. Certain responding clones were present in pre-infection memory, suggesting participation of cross-reactive memory.

The CDR3 totals 15 residues. Trimming stripped 1 base from V and 4 bases from J, with 14 bases between. Germline assignment: CDR1 SGHAT and CDR2 FQNNGV. This chain connects TRBV11-2 to TRBJ2-7; D is tentatively TRBD1 or TRBD2 (5 bases each). The source is an adult woman who had mild COVID-19 (a few samples of this study predate the infection). Cell type and time point are not known. Sequencing input: PBMCs or a T cell subset sorted from them (not recorded which). CDR3 region: CASSLGPGTRYEQYF. CDR3 nucleotide sequence: TGTGCCAGCAGCTTAGGCCCCGGGACGAGATACGAGCAGTACTTC.